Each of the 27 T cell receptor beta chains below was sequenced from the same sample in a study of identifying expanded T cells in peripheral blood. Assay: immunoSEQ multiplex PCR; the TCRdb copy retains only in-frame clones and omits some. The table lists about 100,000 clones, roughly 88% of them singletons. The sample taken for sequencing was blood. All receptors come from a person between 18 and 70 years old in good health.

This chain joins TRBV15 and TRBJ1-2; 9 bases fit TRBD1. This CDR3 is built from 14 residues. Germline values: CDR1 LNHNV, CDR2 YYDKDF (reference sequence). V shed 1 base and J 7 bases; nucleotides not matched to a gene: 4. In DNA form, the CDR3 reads TGTGCCACCAGCAGAGGACAGGGGGGATTTGGCTACACCTTC. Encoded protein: CATSRGQGGFGYTF.

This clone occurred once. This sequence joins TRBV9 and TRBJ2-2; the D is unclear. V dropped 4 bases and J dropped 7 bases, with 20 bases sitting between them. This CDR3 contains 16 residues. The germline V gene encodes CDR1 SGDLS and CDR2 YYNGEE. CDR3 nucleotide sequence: TGTGCCAGCAGCATCAAGATAGGGAACAGACTCGGGGAGCTGTTTTTT. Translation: CASSIKIGNRLGELFF.

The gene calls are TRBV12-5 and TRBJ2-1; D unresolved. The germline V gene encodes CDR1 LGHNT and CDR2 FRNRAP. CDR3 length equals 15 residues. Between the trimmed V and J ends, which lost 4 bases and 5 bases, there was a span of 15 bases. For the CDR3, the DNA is TGTGCTAGTGGTTCCCGGCTCGTCCATAACAATGAGCAGTTCTTC. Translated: CASGSRLVHNNEQFF.

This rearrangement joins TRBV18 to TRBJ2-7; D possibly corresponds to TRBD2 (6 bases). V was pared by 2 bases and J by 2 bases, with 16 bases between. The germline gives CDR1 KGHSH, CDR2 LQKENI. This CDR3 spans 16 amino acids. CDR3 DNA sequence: TGTGCCAGCTCACCAAGTGTGGCAGGGAGGCCCTACGAGCAGTACTTC. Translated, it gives CASSPSVAGRPYEQYF.

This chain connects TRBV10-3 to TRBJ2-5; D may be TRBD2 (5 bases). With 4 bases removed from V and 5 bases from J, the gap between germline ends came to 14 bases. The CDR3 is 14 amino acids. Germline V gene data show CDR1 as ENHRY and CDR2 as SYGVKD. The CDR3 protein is CAISAGTGRETQYF. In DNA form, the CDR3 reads TGTGCCATCAGTGCGGGAACCGGGCGGGAGACCCAGTACTTC.

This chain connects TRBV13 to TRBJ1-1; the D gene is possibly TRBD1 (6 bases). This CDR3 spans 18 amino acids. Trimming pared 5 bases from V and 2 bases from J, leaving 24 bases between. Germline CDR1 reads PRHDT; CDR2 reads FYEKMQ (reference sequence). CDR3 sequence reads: CASSLPGGAGETNTEAFF. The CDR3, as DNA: TGTGCCAGCAGCCTCCCTGGGGGCGCTGGGGAAACCAACACTGAAGCTTTCTTT. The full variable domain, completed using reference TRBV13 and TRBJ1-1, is AAGVIQSPRHLIKEKRETATLKCYPIPRHDTVYWYQQGPGQDPQFLISFYEKMQSDKGSIPDRFSAQQFSDYHSELNMSSLELGDSALYFCASSLPGGAGETNTEAFFGQGTRLTVV.

CDR3 sequence reads: CASSVEFLSLGEQFF. In DNA, the CDR3 is TGTGCCAGCAGCGTAGAATTTTTGTCGCTGGGGGAGCAGTTCTTC. The chain employs TRBV9 and TRBJ2-1; D not certain. This CDR3 spans 15 amino acids. Germline CDR1 reads SGDLS; CDR2 reads YYNGEE. Trimming cost V 0 bases and J 10 bases, with 17 bases left between them.

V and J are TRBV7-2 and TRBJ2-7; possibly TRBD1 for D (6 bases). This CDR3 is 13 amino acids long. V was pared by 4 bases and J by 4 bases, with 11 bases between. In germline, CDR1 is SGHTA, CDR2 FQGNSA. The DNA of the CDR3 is TGTGCCAGCAGCTCACACAGGGAGTACGAGCAGTACTTC. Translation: CASSSHREYEQYF. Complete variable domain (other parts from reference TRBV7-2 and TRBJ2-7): GAGVSQSPSNKVTEKGKDVELRCDPISGHTALYWYRQSLGQGLEFLIYFQGNSAPDKSGLPSDRFSAERTGGSVSTLTIQRTQQEDSAVYLCASSSHREYEQYFGPGTRLTVT.

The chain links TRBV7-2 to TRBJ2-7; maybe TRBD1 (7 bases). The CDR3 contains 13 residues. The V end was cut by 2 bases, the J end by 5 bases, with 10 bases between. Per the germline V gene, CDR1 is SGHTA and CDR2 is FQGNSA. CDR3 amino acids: CASSLRRGDEQYF. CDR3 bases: TGTGCCAGCAGCTTACGCAGGGGGGACGAGCAGTACTTC.

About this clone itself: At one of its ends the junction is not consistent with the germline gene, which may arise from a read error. The CDR3 is CATSPDRTNEKLFF. CDR3 sequence (DNA): TGTGCCACTAGTCCGGACAGAACTAATGAAAAACTGTTTTTT. The chain employs TRBV19 and TRBJ1-4, with a weak D call TRBD1 (6 bases). The CDR3 has 14 amino acids. Germline CDR1 LNHDA, CDR2 SQIVND (reference sequence). The variable domain in full, completed from reference TRBV19 and TRBJ1-4, reads DGGITQSPKYLFRKEGQNVTLSCEQNLNHDAMYWYRQDPGQGLRLIYYSQIVNDFQKGDIAEGYSVSREKKESFPLTVTSAQKNPTAFYLCATSPDRTNEKLFFGSGTQLSVL.

As DNA, the CDR3 is TGTGCCAGCAGTTCAGCACCGGGACAGGGGGATGAAAAACTGTTTTTT. Translating it yields CASSSAPGQGDEKLFF. The genes are TRBV6-5 and TRBJ1-4, with TRBD1 matching 11 bases. The CDR3 is made up of 16 amino acids. CDR1 MNHEY and CDR2 SVGAGI come from the germline V gene. V lost 4 bases to trimming and J lost 6 bases; unmatched junction nucleotides: 7.

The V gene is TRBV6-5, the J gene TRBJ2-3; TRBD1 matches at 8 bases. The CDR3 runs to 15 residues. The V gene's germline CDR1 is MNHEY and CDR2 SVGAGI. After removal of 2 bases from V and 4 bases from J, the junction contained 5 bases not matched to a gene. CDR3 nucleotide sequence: TGTGCCAGCAGTTACGACAGGGGCTATTCAGATACGCAGTATTTT. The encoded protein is CASSYDRGYSDTQYF.

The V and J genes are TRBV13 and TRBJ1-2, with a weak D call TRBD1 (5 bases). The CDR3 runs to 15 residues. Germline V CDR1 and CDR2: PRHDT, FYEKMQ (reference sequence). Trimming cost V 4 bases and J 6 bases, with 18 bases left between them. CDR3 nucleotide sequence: TGTGCCAGCAGCTCGGGGATTAGGGGTGCCCATGGCTACACCTTC. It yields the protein CASSSGIRGAHGYTF.

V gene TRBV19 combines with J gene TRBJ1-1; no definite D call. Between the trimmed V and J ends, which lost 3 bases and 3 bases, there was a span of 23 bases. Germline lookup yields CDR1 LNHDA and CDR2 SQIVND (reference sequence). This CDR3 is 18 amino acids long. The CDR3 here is CASSIHLTGIPRDTEAFF. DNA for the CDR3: TGTGCCAGTAGTATTCACCTGACGGGGATTCCTCGGGACACTGAAGCTTTCTTT.

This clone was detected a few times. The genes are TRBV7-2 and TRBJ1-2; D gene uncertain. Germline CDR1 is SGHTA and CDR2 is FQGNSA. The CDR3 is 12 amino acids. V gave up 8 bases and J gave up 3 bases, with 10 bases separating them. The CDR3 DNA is TGTGCCAGCTCGTTAGGTGACTATGGCTACACCTTC. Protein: CASSLGDYGYTF.

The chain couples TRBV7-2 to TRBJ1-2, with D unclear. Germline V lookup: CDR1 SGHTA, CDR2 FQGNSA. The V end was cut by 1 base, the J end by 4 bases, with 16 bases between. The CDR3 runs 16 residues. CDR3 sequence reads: CASSLGSGSSSYGYTF. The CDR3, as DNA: TGTGCCAGCAGCTTAGGGTCCGGGTCGTCTTCCTATGGCTACACCTTC.

The CDR3 region is CASSLDLTDTQYF. For the CDR3, the DNA is TGTGCCAGCAGCTTGGATCTCACAGATACGCAGTATTTT. The rearrangement links TRBV5-4 to TRBJ2-3; D is unresolved. This CDR3 region has 13 residues. The germline V gene has CDR1 SGHNT and CDR2 YYREEE (reference sequence). With 0 bases removed from V and 2 bases from J, the gap between germline ends came to 4 bases.

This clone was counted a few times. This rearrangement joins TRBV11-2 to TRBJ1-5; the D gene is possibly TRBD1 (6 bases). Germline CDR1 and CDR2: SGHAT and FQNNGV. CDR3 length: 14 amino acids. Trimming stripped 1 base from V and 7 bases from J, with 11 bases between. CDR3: CASSLGTGGQPQHF. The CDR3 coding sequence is TGTGCCAGCAGCTTAGGGACTGGGGGCCAGCCCCAGCATTTT.

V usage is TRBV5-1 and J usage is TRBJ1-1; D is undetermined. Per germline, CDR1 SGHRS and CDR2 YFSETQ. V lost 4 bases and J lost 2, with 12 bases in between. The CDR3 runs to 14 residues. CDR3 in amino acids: CASSPGPINTEAFF. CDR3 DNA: TGCGCCAGCAGCCCAGGACCGATAAACACTGAAGCTTTCTTT.

The CDR3 loop is CSVESRGYYGYTF. The CDR3 DNA reads TGCAGCGTTGAATCACGGGGCTACTATGGCTACACCTTC. This chain links TRBV29-1 with TRBJ1-2; D is perhaps TRBD1 (5 bases). CDR1 is SQVTM, CDR2 ANQGSEA, per germline. V dropped 2 bases and J dropped 3 bases, with 10 bases sitting between them. This CDR3 is built from 13 residues.

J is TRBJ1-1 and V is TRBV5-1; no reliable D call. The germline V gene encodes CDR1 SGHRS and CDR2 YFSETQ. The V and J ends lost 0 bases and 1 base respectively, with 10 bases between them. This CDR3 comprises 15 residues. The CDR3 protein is CASSLGLDPNTEAFF. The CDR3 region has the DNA TGCGCCAGCAGCTTGGGGCTGGACCCGAACACTGAAGCTTTCTTT.

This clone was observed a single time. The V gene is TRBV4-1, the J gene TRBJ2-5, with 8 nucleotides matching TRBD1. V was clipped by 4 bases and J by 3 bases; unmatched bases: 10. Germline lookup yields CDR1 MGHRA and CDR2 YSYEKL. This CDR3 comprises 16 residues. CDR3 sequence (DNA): TGCGCCAGCAGCCGACGGCCCGGGACAGGAGAAGAGACCCAGTACTTC. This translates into CASSRRPGTGEETQYF.

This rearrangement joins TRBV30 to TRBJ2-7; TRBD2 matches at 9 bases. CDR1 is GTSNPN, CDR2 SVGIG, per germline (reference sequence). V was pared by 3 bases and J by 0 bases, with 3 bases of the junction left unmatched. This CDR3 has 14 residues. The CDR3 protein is CAWSRGGVSYEQYF. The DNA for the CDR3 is TGTGCCTGGAGCCGCGGGGGGGTCTCCTACGAGCAGTACTTC.

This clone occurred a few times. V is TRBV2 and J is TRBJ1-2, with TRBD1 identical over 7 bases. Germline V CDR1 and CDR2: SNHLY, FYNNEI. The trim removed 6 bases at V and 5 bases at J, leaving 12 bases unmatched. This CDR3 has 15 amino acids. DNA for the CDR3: TGTGCCAGCAGACCTGGGACCGGGACAGCGTATGGCTACACCTTC. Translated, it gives CASRPGTGTAYGYTF.

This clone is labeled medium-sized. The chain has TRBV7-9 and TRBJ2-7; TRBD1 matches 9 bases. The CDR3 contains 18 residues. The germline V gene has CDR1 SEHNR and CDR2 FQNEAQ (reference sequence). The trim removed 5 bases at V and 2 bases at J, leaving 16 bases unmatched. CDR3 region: CASSRYGTGPSSAYEQYF. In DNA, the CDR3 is TGTGCCAGCAGCAGATACGGGACAGGGCCTTCATCCGCCTACGAGCAGTACTTC.

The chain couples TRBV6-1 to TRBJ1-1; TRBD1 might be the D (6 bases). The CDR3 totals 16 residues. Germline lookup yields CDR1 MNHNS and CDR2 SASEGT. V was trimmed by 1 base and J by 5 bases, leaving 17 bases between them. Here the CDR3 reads CASSEELSGGRTEAFF. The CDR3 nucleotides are TGTGCCAGCAGTGAAGAACTGTCCGGGGGGCGAACTGAAGCTTTCTTT.

In nucleotides, the CDR3 is TGCGCCAGCAACAACTGGGACAGGGGGAGAGGCTACACCTTC. This codes for CASNNWDRGRGYTF. This chain uses TRBV4-1 with TRBJ1-2; TRBD1 aligns across 11 bases. Germline loops: CDR1 MGHRA, CDR2 YSYEKL. The CDR3 is 14 amino acids. Trimming at V came to 7 bases and at J to 8 bases, leaving 9 bases not matched to a gene.